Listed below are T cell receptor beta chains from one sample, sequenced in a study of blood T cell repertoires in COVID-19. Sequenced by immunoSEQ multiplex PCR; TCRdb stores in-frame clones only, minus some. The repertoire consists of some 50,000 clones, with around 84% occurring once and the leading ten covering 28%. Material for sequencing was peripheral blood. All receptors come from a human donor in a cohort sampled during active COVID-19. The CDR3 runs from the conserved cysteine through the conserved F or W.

cdr3_aa: CASSAGQGFSGNTIYF
v_call: TRBV5-1

cdr3_aa: CASSLDGQGTIKTDTQYF
v_call: TRBV5-4

cdr3_aa: CASSITGVGGTEAFF
v_call: TRBV19

cdr3_aa: CASSLDLLREVAKNIQYF
v_call: TRBV11-2

cdr3_aa: CASSSIDRETQYF
v_call: TRBV13

cdr3_aa: CAISDRVNVSSYNEQFF
v_call: TRBV10-3

cdr3_aa: CASSPGKSWNEQFF
v_call: TRBV19

cdr3_aa: CASRSSGNYEQYF
v_call: TRBV6-1

cdr3_aa: CASSPAGGAGGPRSSYNEQFF
v_call: TRBV18

cdr3_aa: CASSFQTSGGAVGELFF
v_call: TRBV27

cdr3_aa: CASRPNRGATGELFF
v_call: TRBV6-2/TRBV6-3

cdr3_aa: CASSLGQGLMSNTEAFF
v_call: TRBV5-1

cdr3_aa: CASSSSRGSSYNSPLHF
v_call: TRBV7-9

cdr3_aa: CASSLAVGQTYEQYF
v_call: TRBV5-1

cdr3_aa: CASSLSGGSYEQYF
v_call: TRBV28

cdr3_aa: CASSFGQVYGYTF
v_call: TRBV12-3/TRBV12-4

cdr3_aa: CASNIQGESPLHF
v_call: TRBV4-2

cdr3_aa: CSVATGNGNTIYF
v_call: TRBV29-1

cdr3_aa: CASSPRQGNDSPLHF
v_call: TRBV6-4

cdr3_aa: CASKASLAGGVEQFF
v_call: TRBV2

cdr3_aa: CASSLDGGRGYEQYF
v_call: TRBV5-1

cdr3_aa: CATSQTRGNTQYF
v_call: TRBV24-1

cdr3_aa: CAISISTGLYNEQFF
v_call: TRBV10-3

cdr3_aa: CASSLGLAVYEQYF
v_call: TRBV11-2

cdr3_aa: CASSLTSGGHSYNEQFF
v_call: TRBV7-9

cdr3_aa: CASSPYISGYNEQFF
v_call: TRBV6-5

cdr3_aa: CASSSSSARTDHSYEQYF
v_call: TRBV7-6

cdr3_aa: CASSQNTGELFF
v_call: TRBV27

cdr3_aa: CASSDTGTTEAFF
v_call: TRBV7-3

cdr3_aa: CASSYQGWGTEAFF
v_call: TRBV27

cdr3_aa: CASSLAGGRVTNTIYF
v_call: TRBV5-1

cdr3_aa: CASRPKNFGGRNYNEQFF
v_call: TRBV19

cdr3_aa: CSASSGHEQYF
v_call: TRBV20-1

cdr3_aa: CASSKQRGSTTNTGELFF
v_call: TRBV18

cdr3_aa: CASSLGERGRFIDTQYF
v_call: TRBV9

cdr3_aa: CASSLKGQAGSYEQYF
v_call: TRBV5-5

cdr3_aa: CASSEGTGGEKLFF
v_call: TRBV2

cdr3_aa: CASSFQGTDGYTF
v_call: TRBV5-4

cdr3_aa: CATSATGGWIYEQYF
v_call: TRBV24-1

cdr3_aa: CASSWREPNTGELFF
v_call: TRBV5-1

cdr3_aa: CASSSLAPLTGELFF
v_call: TRBV11-2